The 21 T cell receptor beta chains below come from one sample, sequenced in a study of shared clonotypes between healthy human individuals. The assay was immunoSEQ multiplex PCR, and TCRdb's table has in-frame clones only and misses some. Among about 1 million clones listed, 60% to 80% were seen once. Input material: memory CD4+ T cells sorted from blood. The subset is: CD45RA-negative fraction. The receptors here all came from a young man in good health.

As DNA, the CDR3 is TGTGCCAGCAGTTACCTGGGGTGGGACACTGAAGCTTTCTTT. Protein: CASSYLGWDTEAFF. The genes are TRBV6-6 and TRBJ1-1, with no clear D. Germline-derived CDR1 and CDR2 are MNHNY and SVGAGI (reference sequence). The V end lost 2 bases, the J end lost 3 bases, and 10 bases lay between the germline ends. This CDR3 is 14 amino acids long.

This clone was observed a handful of times. The chain employs TRBV19 and TRBJ1-5, with 7 bases aligning to TRBD1. The CDR3 covers 14 residues. Germline-derived CDR1 and CDR2 are LNHDA and SQIVND (reference sequence). Trimming took 7 bases from V and 4 from J; bases not matched to a gene: 7. The CDR3 DNA reads as TGTGCCAGTAACAACAGGGGTGAAAATCAGCCCCAGCATTTT. Amino acids: CASNNRGENQPQHF. Full variable domain (outside the CDR3, taken from reference TRBV19 and TRBJ1-5): DGGITQSPKYLFRKEGQNVTLSCEQNLNHDAMYWYRQDPGQGLRLIYYSQIVNDFQKGDIAEGYSVSREKKESFPLTVTSAQKNPTAFYLCASNNRGENQPQHFGDGTRLSIL.

J is TRBJ2-1 and V is TRBV27; 9 bases map to TRBD1. This CDR3 has 16 amino acids. Trimming cost V 5 bases and J 4 bases; bases outside gene matches: 9. CDR1 and CDR2 from the germline V gene are MNHEY and SMNVEV (reference sequence). Here the CDR3 DNA reads TGTGCCAGCAGTAACTATGGGACAGGGAATTACAATGAGCAGTTCTTC. As protein: CASSNYGTGNYNEQFF.

This clone was recorded once. The same CDR3 arises from other DNA sequences in this sample as well. The chain couples TRBV30 to TRBJ2-7; D not resolved. The CDR3 consists of 11 residues. Germline CDR1 reads GTSNPN; CDR2 reads SVGIG (reference sequence). Trimming took off 3 bases at V and 0 bases at J, with 3 bases between the two ends. This CDR3 is CAWSRSYEQYF. The CDR3 nucleotides read TGTGCCTGGAGCCGCTCCTACGAGCAGTACTTC.

The chain uses TRBV2 and TRBJ1-1; TRBD1 agrees at 8 bases. The CDR3 is 14 residues long. Germline loops: CDR1 SNHLY, CDR2 FYNNEI. The trim removed 5 bases at V and 4 bases at J, leaving 6 bases unmatched. The CDR3 is CASSTDRGGTEAFF. CDR3 coding DNA: TGTGCCAGCAGTACCGACAGGGGAGGCACTGAAGCTTTCTTT.

This chain links TRBV28 with TRBJ1-2; 7 bases are a match to TRBD1. The CDR3 has 14 amino acids. V lost 2 bases to trimming and J lost 6 bases; unmatched junction nucleotides: 6. Germline assignment: CDR1 MDHEN and CDR2 SYDVKM. The CDR3 DNA reads TGTGCCAGCAGTTTAGAGGGGGCGAAACATGGCTACACCTTC. It specifies CASSLEGAKHGYTF.

The chain couples TRBV7-2 to TRBJ2-5; D remains ambiguous. V was pared by 5 bases and J by 5 bases, with 9 bases between. The CDR3 sequence is 12 residues long. Germline CDR1 SGHTA, CDR2 FQGNSA. CDR3 DNA: TGTGCCAGCAGCCCTCATGTTGAGACCCAGTACTTC. It codes for CASSPHVETQYF.

This clone was seen a handful of times. This chain uses TRBV9 with TRBJ1-2; D is ambiguous. The V end was cut by 0 bases, the J end by 7 bases, with 10 bases between. The CDR3 spans 13 residues. The germline CDR1 and CDR2 sequences are SGDLS and YYNGEE. CDR3 sequence reads: CASSVVDGFGYTF. The CDR3 nucleotides are TGTGCCAGCAGCGTAGTTGATGGGTTTGGCTACACCTTC.

V gene TRBV10-3 combines with J gene TRBJ2-3; the match to TRBD1 covers 9 bases. The CDR3 sequence is 15 residues long. Germline V gives CDR1 ENHRY, CDR2 SYGVKD. Trimming removed 6 bases from V and 1 base from J; junction bases left unmatched: 5. CDR3 region: CAISYRGRGTDTQYF. CDR3 nucleotides: TGTGCCATCAGCTACAGGGGGCGCGGCACAGATACGCAGTATTTT.

This chain uses TRBV30 with TRBJ1-2; D is possibly TRBD1 (5 bases). CDR3 size: 14 residues. Deletions cut 8 bases from V and 4 bases from J, with 20 bases between. The germline V gene encodes CDR1 GTSNPN and CDR2 SVGIG (reference sequence). DNA for the CDR3: TGTGCCGGTTGGGGGGACGGTGCCTTCTATGGCTACACCTTC. As protein: CAGWGDGAFYGYTF.

This clone turned up a few times. This sample also contains other DNA sequences that code for the same CDR3. The chain recombines TRBV7-2 with TRBJ1-2; the match to TRBD1 covers 9 bases. Trimming cost V 4 bases and J 2 bases; bases outside gene matches: 2. Germline CDR1 and CDR2: SGHTA and FQGNSA. CDR3 length: 14 residues. CDR3 sequence: CASSYDRGNYGYTF. The CDR3, as DNA: TGTGCCAGCAGCTATGACAGGGGGAACTATGGCTACACCTTC.

The gene calls are TRBV10-3 and TRBJ1-1; 7 positions agree with TRBD1. V was clipped by 5 bases and J by 2 bases; unmatched bases: 5. The germline V gene encodes CDR1 ENHRY and CDR2 SYGVKD. The CDR3 extends over 14 amino acids. The CDR3 nucleotides read TGTGCCATCAGTCCAGGGACAGTCAACACTGAAGCTTTCTTT. Amino acids: CAISPGTVNTEAFF.

This chain connects TRBV30 to TRBJ2-5, with D uncertain. V was shortened by 5 bases and J by 11 bases, with 15 bases between the two germline ends. The CDR3 is 11 residues long. CDR1 and CDR2 (germline): GTSNPN, SVGIG (reference sequence). As DNA, the CDR3 is TGTGCCTGGTCTCATACCGTGGGGCAGTACTTC. It specifies CAWSHTVGQYF.

A note on this clone: The sample carries other DNA sequences with the same CDR3. The chain uses TRBV5-4 and TRBJ2-5; D gene uncertain. V was shortened by 4 bases and J by 5 bases, with 12 bases between the two germline ends. CDR3 length: 13 amino acids. Germline CDR1 reads SGHNT; CDR2 reads YYREEE (reference sequence). This CDR3 reads CASSLKGSETQYF. For the CDR3, the DNA is TGTGCCAGCAGCCTAAAAGGGTCGGAGACCCAGTACTTC.

As DNA, the CDR3 is TGTGCCAGCAGTTTATTAGCTGGGGCTGGCTACACCTTC. Encoded protein: CASSLLAGAGYTF. The gene calls are TRBV28 and TRBJ1-2; a weak D match, TRBD1 (5 bases). V was cut by 1 base and J by 7 bases, with 10 bases left in between. In germline, CDR1 is MDHEN, CDR2 SYDVKM. The CDR3 runs to 13 residues.

The V call is TRBV7-3, the J call TRBJ2-2, with 9 nucleotides matching TRBD1. The CDR3 totals 16 residues. V gave up 6 bases and J gave up 2 bases; unmatched junction bases: 7. Germline V CDR1 and CDR2: SGHTA, FQGTGA. CDR3 amino acids: CASSQKDRGNTGELFF. Here the CDR3 DNA reads TGTGCCAGCAGTCAAAAGGACAGGGGAAACACCGGGGAGCTGTTTTTT.

J is TRBJ2-3 and V is TRBV10-3, with 7 bases fitting TRBD2. This CDR3 is 13 amino acids long. The junction had 4 bases not matched to a gene; V was cut back by 8 bases and J by 2 bases. The V gene's germline CDR1 is ENHRY and CDR2 SYGVKD. CDR3 nucleotide sequence: TGTGCCATCGGGGCGGGGGTCACAGATACGCAGTATTTT. Translating it yields CAIGAGVTDTQYF.

Here the CDR3 DNA reads TGCGCCAGCAGCCTAGCGAGACAAGAATCCGAGCAGTACTTC. Its translation is CASSLARQESEQYF. The V and J genes are TRBV5-1 and TRBJ2-7, with a weak D call TRBD2 (6 bases). Germline lookup yields CDR1 SGHRS and CDR2 YFSETQ. Trimming cost V 4 bases and J 6 bases, with 17 bases left between them. This CDR3 has 14 amino acids.

In regard to this clone: Different DNA sequences within this sample yield the same CDR3. The V and J genes are TRBV5-6 and TRBJ1-2; D call uncertain. Trimming pared 3 bases from V and 2 bases from J, leaving 8 bases between. Germline assignment: CDR1 SGHDT and CDR2 YYEEEE. The CDR3 spans 13 residues. This CDR3 is CASSSDGNYGYTF. The CDR3 DNA sequence: TGTGCCAGCAGCTCCGACGGGAACTATGGCTACACCTTC.

This chain links TRBV18 with TRBJ1-6; 7 bases match TRBD1. The CDR3 is 16 amino acids. Germline trimming cut 3 bases from V and 7 bases from J; bases unmatched to any gene: 9. CDR1 is KGHSH, CDR2 LQKENI, per germline. CDR3 DNA sequence: TGTGCCAGCTCACCGACAGGGACCCCTTGGAATTCACCCCTCCACTTT. This sequence encodes CASSPTGTPWNSPLHF.

This rearrangement joins TRBV25-1 to TRBJ2-5; D ambiguous. V was cut by 2 bases and J by 4 bases, with 11 bases left in between. The CDR3 totals 14 residues. CDR1 is MGHDK and CDR2 is SYGVNS in the germline V gene. The CDR3 reads CASSERRLGETQYF. The CDR3 DNA is TGTGCCAGCAGTGAAAGGCGGCTAGGAGAGACCCAGTACTTC.